This TCR beta chain was sequenced during a study of cytomegalovirus exposure and HLA in healthy donors. Regarding the study as a whole: Among the sequence variants, a highly shared cluster was likely an artifact of sequencing. CMV serostatus was the only immune exposure information that was available. It was reported that the classifier diagnosed cytomegalovirus status with high specificity and sensitivity in both the original and validation cohorts. Later analysis associated a missense DCLRE1C variant with TCR beta V- and J-gene trimming.

Vbeta (60) and Jbeta (13) primers were used in the PCR. Only in-frame clones appear in the TCRdb table, and some are missing; sequencing was by immunoSEQ multiplex PCR. The table records roughly 190,000 clones, about 12% of them present only once. This clone was counted only a few times. Its specificity is unknown. The germline V and J ends were trimmed by 8 bases and 4 bases, with 5 bases remaining between them. The CDR3 loop spans 11 amino acids. The V gene's germline CDR1 is MNHNY and CDR2 SVGAGI (reference sequence). V and J are TRBV6-6 and TRBJ2-2, with D unclear. The TCR comes from a man in his fifties in good health and CMV-seropositive. Sequencing was performed on PBMCs. CDR3 in amino acids: CASHGTGELFF. The CDR3 bases are TGTGCCAGCCACGGCACCGGGGAGCTGTTTTTT.